This T cell receptor beta chain is from a study of T cells after yellow fever vaccination. There are 11 residues in the CDR3. Germline V lookup: CDR1 ENHRY, CDR2 SYGVKD. The V end was cut by 9 bases, the J end by 7 bases, with 9 bases between. The TCR cDNA carried a universal primer site and UMIs from 5'RACE template switching. Via MiXCR, TCRdb re-called the 5' RACE reads, giving one row per CDR3 protein. Of about 240,000 distinct CDR3 sequences in the sample, roughly 7.2% were seen once. This clonotype was counted only a few times. Antigen specificity is unknown. Overall study findings and caveats: The booster response re-showed most primary clones: approximately 97% CD4, roughly 91% CD8.

The material sequenced was CD4+ T cells sorted from PBMCs, taken 15 days after the yellow fever booster vaccination. The origin of this receptor is a man in his thirties or forties who received the YFV17D yellow fever vaccine. The gene calls are TRBV10-3 and TRBJ2-2; D is ambiguous. CDR3 amino acids: CAIMGSGELFF. CDR3 nucleotide sequence: TGTGCCATTATGGGCAGCGGGGAGCTGTTTTTT.